This T cell receptor beta chain stems from a study of shared clonotypes between healthy human individuals. The study's findings and limits: Only blood underwent sampling, and tissue repertoires likely differ. Estimated clonotype richness was generally higher in naive than memory subsets. Though the depth was large, rarefaction showed that sorted-subset sequencing was incomplete.

Using immunoSEQ multiplex PCR, the repertoire was profiled, and TCRdb retains in-frame clones only, with some absent. The sample has about 2.2 million clones, 85% to 95% seen once. As concerns this clone: Its antigen remains unidentified.

CD45RO-negative CD8 cells positively selected for CCR7 made up the naive population, which excluded terminally differentiated effector memory CD45RA+ cells. Germline V gene data show CDR1 as ENHRY and CDR2 as SYGVKD. This CDR3 comprises 18 residues. V lost 5 bases to trimming and J lost 7 bases; unmatched junction nucleotides: 15. The genes are TRBV10-3 and TRBJ2-3, with 13 bases matching TRBD2. The source material was naive CD8+ T cells from PBMCs. This clonotype was obtained from a man aged 18 to 29 in good health. Some clones in this sample may be carry-over from other donors' samples. The CDR3, as DNA: TGTGCCATCAGTTTACCGGGACTAGCGGGAATAAGCGAGAATACGCAGTATTTT. As protein: CAISLPGLAGISENTQYF.